The next 9 T cell receptor beta chains were all read from a single sample in a study of blood T cell repertoires in COVID-19. Profiled with immunoSEQ multiplex PCR; TCRdb holds only in-frame clones, not every one. The table includes roughly 140,000 clones, 85% to 90% detected once. The sequencing input was peripheral blood. These receptor sequences come from a woman aged 60 to 75 with active COVID-19.

The V and J genes are TRBV7-6 and TRBJ2-1, with a possible D match to TRBD1 (5 bases). This CDR3 is built from 14 residues. Germline CDR1 is SGHVS and CDR2 is FNYEAQ. V was cut by 5 bases and J by 10 bases, with 18 bases left in between. Here the CDR3 reads CASSLNERTWEQFF. CDR3 in DNA: TGTGCCAGCAGCCTAAACGAACGGACATGGGAGCAGTTCTTC. Combining the CDR3 with reference TRBV7-6 and TRBJ2-1 gives the whole variable domain GAGVSQSPRYKVTKRGQDVALRCDPISGHVSLYWYRQALGQGPEFLTYFNYEAQQDKSGLPNDRFSAERPEGSISTLTIQRTEQRDSAMYRCASSLNERTWEQFFGPGTRLTVL.

The chain is built from TRBV5-1 and TRBJ1-3; 10 nucleotides agree with TRBD1. The CDR3 is made up of 16 amino acids. Germline V lookup: CDR1 SGHRS, CDR2 YFSETQ. Trimming at V came to 4 bases and at J to 3 bases, leaving 7 bases not matched to a gene. CDR3 in amino acids: CASSLTGTGDGNTIYF. In DNA form, the CDR3 reads TGCGCCAGCAGCCTTACCGGGACAGGGGATGGAAACACCATATATTTT. Full variable domain (rest looked up from reference TRBV5-1 and TRBJ1-3): KAGVTQTPRYLIKTRGQQVTLSCSPISGHRSVSWYQQTPGQGLQFLFEYFSETQRNKGNFPGRFSGRQFSNSRSEMNVSTLELGDSALYLCASSLTGTGDGNTIYFGEGSWLTVV.

The chain is built from TRBV4-1 and TRBJ1-2; D is unresolved. CDR3 length: 14 amino acids. Per the germline V gene, CDR1 is MGHRA and CDR2 is YSYEKL. Trimming left V 1 base short and J 3 bases short, with 9 bases between. The CDR3 spells CASSQGVGDYGYTF. Here the CDR3 DNA reads TGCGCCAGCAGCCAAGGGGTGGGAGACTATGGCTACACCTTC.

The chain has TRBV5-4 and TRBJ2-5; 7 nucleotides align to TRBD1. Germline V CDR1 and CDR2: SGHNT, YYREEE (reference sequence). The CDR3 is made up of 14 amino acids. V gave up 3 bases and J gave up 5 bases; unmatched junction bases: 7. The CDR3 DNA reads TGTGCCAGCAGCTCGACAGGGCTCGGCGAGACCCAGTACTTC. Its protein product is CASSSTGLGETQYF.

The chain uses TRBV5-4 and TRBJ2-7, with 9 nucleotides matching TRBD2. This CDR3 comprises 14 residues. With V trimmed by 4 bases and J by 9 bases, 11 bases remained unmatched. Per the germline V gene, CDR1 is SGHNT and CDR2 is YYREEE (reference sequence). The CDR3 here is CASSAGGGALGQYF. DNA for the CDR3: TGTGCCAGCAGCGCGGGGGGGGGCGCCCTCGGGCAGTACTTC.

This chain connects TRBV11-2 to TRBJ2-1; possibly TRBD2 for D (5 bases). The CDR3 contains 13 residues. The V gene lost 0 bases and the J gene lost 12 bases, with 12 bases spanning the gap. CDR1 and CDR2 from the germline V gene are SGHAT and FQNNGV. CDR3 loop: CASSLESASRQFF. CDR3 bases: TGTGCCAGCAGCTTAGAGAGCGCTAGCCGGCAGTTCTTC.

This chain uses TRBV7-8 with TRBJ1-1, with 9 nucleotides matching TRBD1. Germline V CDR1 and CDR2: SGHVS, FQNEAQ. CDR3 length: 14 amino acids. J gave up 5 bases and V 5 bases, and 6 bases lay outside the gene matches. The CDR3, as DNA: TGTGCCAGCAGCCCACGGACAGGGGTTACTGAAGCTTTCTTT. This sequence encodes CASSPRTGVTEAFF.

The genes are TRBV27 and TRBJ2-7; the match to TRBD2 covers 10 bases. The V gene end was trimmed by 6 bases and the J gene end by 0 bases; junction bases not matched to a gene: 5. The CDR3 spans 15 residues. Germline CDR1 reads MNHEY; CDR2 reads SMNVEV (reference sequence). CDR3: CASRPLAGRSYEQYF. The CDR3 DNA reads TGTGCCAGCAGACCACTAGCGGGACGCTCCTACGAGCAGTACTTC.

The chain is built from TRBV4-1 and TRBJ2-1, with D maybe TRBD1 (5 bases). The V end was cut by 7 bases, the J end by 8 bases, with 18 bases between. This CDR3 is 14 amino acids long. CDR1 and CDR2 (germline): MGHRA, YSYEKL. CDR3 in amino acids: CASTPGRAGHEQFF. In nucleotides, the CDR3 is TGCGCCAGCACCCCCGGCAGGGCCGGCCATGAGCAGTTCTTC.